This TCR beta chain was obtained from a study of radiotherapy plus CTLA-4 blockade in lung cancer. Study-wide points: Clones of tumor-derived TCRs expanded in blood after radiotherapy plus ipilimumab.

A word on this clone: What it binds is not known.

With 5 bases removed from V and 0 bases from J, the gap between germline ends came to 7 bases. Germline V CDR1 and CDR2: SGHVS, FNYEAQ. The CDR3 runs to 14 residues. The repertoire was sequenced with immunoSEQ multiplex PCR; TCRdb's copy has only in-frame clones and lacks some. The sample yields more than 30,000 clones, approximately 75% seen once. The sequence derives from a human donor with non-small cell lung cancer that progressed on radiotherapy plus ipilimumab. The material sequenced was peripheral blood, taken from a patient treated with radiotherapy plus ipilimumab. This rearrangement joins TRBV7-6 to TRBJ2-2, with no clear D. The DNA for the CDR3 is TGTGCCAGCAGCCCCCCAACGAACACCGGGGAGCTGTTTTTT. It encodes CASSPPTNTGELFF.